Sequencing of this TCR beta chain was carried out in a study of T cells in women clearing cervical HPV infection. Study-wide background: HLA type could not be excluded as a confounder.

HPV was found by MY09/MY11 PCR and dot-blot genotyping. Regarding this clone: Its antigen is not known.

Overall study findings and caveats: CIN3+ cases had significantly higher TCR repertoire richness than controls, but evenness did not differ.

TCRdb's table, derived via immunoSEQ multiplex PCR, lists solely in-frame clones and lacks some. The ten most abundant clones cover around 6% of a sample with around 21,000 clones. The sequenced material came from blood buffy coat. This sequence originates from a woman between 18 and 70 years old with a cervical HPV16 infection that either progressed to CIN3+ or cleared (not recorded which).

The CDR3 region is CASSERGYGYTF. The part of the CDR3 DNA that was read is TGTGCCAGCAGTGAACGGGGTTATGGC. J is TRBJ1-2 and V is TRBV6-1; D not resolved. The read ends 3 residues early relative to the CDR3; the germline J gene fills the gap. With 2 bases removed from V and 5 bases from J, the gap between germline ends came to 6 bases. Looked up from germline, CDR1 is MNHNS and CDR2 is SASEGT. The CDR3 contains 12 residues.